This T cell receptor (beta chain) stems from a study of T cell repertoires in cytomegalovirus infection. The wider study: As its CMV epitopes, the study selected recently identified HLA-C-restricted and well-studied HLA-B-restricted targets.

Study outcomes and limitations: In two of eight donors, the top clonotype was HLA-C-restricted CMV-specific.

This CDR3 has 16 amino acids. Germline values: CDR1 SGHRS, CDR2 YFSETQ. V lost 5 bases and J 4 bases, leaving 19 bases between the germline ends. TCRdb reprocessed the reads via MiXCR and lists one record per CDR3 protein. The table records about 37,000 distinct CDR3 sequences, over 50% of them present only once. On this clonotype itself: Its target is unknown.

The chain employs TRBV5-1 and TRBJ2-1; a weak D match, TRBD2 (6 bases). The material was CD8+ T cells from cultured PBMCs, obtained from culture after CMV antigen stimulation. The TCR comes from a human donor in good health (CMV status not recorded). Some clones in this sample may be carry-over from other donors' samples. The CDR3 region is CASRIPDWEVYNEQFF. Here the CDR3 DNA reads TGCGCCAGCAGGATACCCGACTGGGAGGTTTACAATGAGCAGTTCTTC.